Each of the 4 T cell receptor beta chains below was sequenced from the same sample in a study of a mutant IDH1 vaccine in newly diagnosed glioma. Profiled with immunoSEQ multiplex PCR; TCRdb holds only in-frame clones, not every one. The sample lists about 66,000 clones, more than 80% occurring once. Their cognate antigens are unknown. Time point reported: week 11, during vaccination. Every vaccination contained 300 ug of the mutant IDH1 20-mer peptide and was paired with topical imiquimod. The sequences come from PBMCs, collected from a glioma patient whose treatment included an IDH1 peptide vaccine. The origin of the receptors is a man aged 25-45 years with glioma.

The chain has TRBV19 and TRBJ1-5; 10 positions match TRBD1. The J segment lost 6 bases and the V segment lost 2 bases, leaving 7 bases of the junction unmatched. The CDR3 covers 16 residues. Germline V gene data show CDR1 as LNHDA and CDR2 as SQIVND (reference sequence). The CDR3 protein is CASSIRQGASGQPQHF. Here the CDR3 DNA reads TGTGCCAGTAGTATAAGACAGGGGGCGTCGGGTCAGCCCCAGCATTTT.

CDR3 sequence reads: CASSLAREATEAFF. DNA for the CDR3: TGTGCCAGCAGCTTAGCCAGGGAGGCCACTGAAGCTTTCTTT. The chain is built from TRBV7-9 and TRBJ1-1; possible D gene TRBD1, 5 bases. Looked up from germline, CDR1 is SEHNR and CDR2 is FQNEAQ (reference sequence). CDR3 length: 14 amino acids. V was shortened by 0 bases and J by 4 bases, with 9 bases between the two germline ends.

This sequence joins TRBV5-1 and TRBJ2-1; 7 bases map to TRBD1. CDR1 is SGHRS, CDR2 YFSETQ, per germline. V dropped 4 bases and J dropped 6; count of bases not matched to a gene: 19. The CDR3 contains 18 residues. CDR3 amino acids: CASSLIPMTGKIGNEQFF. The CDR3 DNA sequence: TGCGCCAGCAGCCTAATACCGATGACAGGGAAAATTGGCAATGAGCAGTTCTTC.

This clone was found once. The V call is TRBV4-1, the J call TRBJ1-6; D not certain. This CDR3 region has 14 residues. V lost 1 base to trimming and J lost 7 bases, with 8 bases between them. The germline gives CDR1 MGHRA, CDR2 YSYEKL. The CDR3 coding sequence is TGCGCCAGCAGCCAAGCTGAGGGCAATTCACCCCTCCACTTT. Amino acids: CASSQAEGNSPLHF.